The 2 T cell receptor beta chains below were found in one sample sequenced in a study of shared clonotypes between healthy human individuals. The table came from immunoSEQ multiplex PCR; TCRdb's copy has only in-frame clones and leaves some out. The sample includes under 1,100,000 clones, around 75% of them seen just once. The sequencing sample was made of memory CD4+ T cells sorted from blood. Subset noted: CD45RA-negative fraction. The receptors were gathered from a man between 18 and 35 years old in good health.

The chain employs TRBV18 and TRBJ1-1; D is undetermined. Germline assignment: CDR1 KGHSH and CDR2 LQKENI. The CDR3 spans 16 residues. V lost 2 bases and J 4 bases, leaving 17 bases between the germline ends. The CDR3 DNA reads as TGTGCCAGCTCACCAAAGCGCGCGGGGTCGGGCACTGAAGCTTTCTTT. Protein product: CASSPKRAGSGTEAFF.

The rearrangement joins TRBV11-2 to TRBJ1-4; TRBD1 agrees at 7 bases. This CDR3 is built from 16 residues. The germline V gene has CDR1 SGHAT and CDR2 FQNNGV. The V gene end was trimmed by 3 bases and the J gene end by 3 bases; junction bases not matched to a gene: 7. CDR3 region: CASSFTGVDPNEKLFF. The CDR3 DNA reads TGTGCCAGCAGCTTTACAGGGGTCGACCCTAATGAAAAACTGTTTTTT.